This T cell receptor beta chain was identified during a study of vaccination and CD4 T cells after COVID-19 (dated by TCRdb to the early 2020s). As for the study more broadly: The convalescent cohort comprised six males and four females, including two Hispanic individuals, seven Caucasians, two Asians and one multiracial person. Participants got two doses of the Pfizer-BioNTech BNT162b2 vaccine (n=8) or two doses of the Moderna mRNA-1273 vaccine (n=2). Post-COVID blood samples were collected from convalescent patients a median of around 100 days after diagnosis, with a range of roughly 30 to 170 days. Post-vaccine blood samples were collected a median of about 66 days after the second vaccine dose, ranging from roughly 12 to 250 days. Culture stimuli were overlapping spike peptide pools from SARS-CoV-2 and from the common cold coronaviruses HCoV-NL63, HCoV-OC43 and HCoV-229E. Control cultures received a CEFX viral epitope pool as the positive control, an HIV-1 Nef peptide pool as the negative control, or no peptide. In around 10 COVID-19 convalescent patients and a handful of infection-naive healthy vaccine recipients, researchers compared the spike-specific CD4+ TCR repertoire from before mRNA vaccination with the repertoire from after. In an earlier paper using these donors, memory CD4+ T cell crossreactivity between SARS-CoV-2 and common cold coronavirus spike proteins was assessed at the TCR clonotype level. General conclusions and limits of the study: The median number of SARS-CoV-2-reactive clonotypes rose from about 19 after infection to 38 after vaccination, but the change was not significant. Among the post-vaccine SARS-CoV-2-reactive clones in convalescent patients, a median approximately 90% showed up only after vaccination, which suggests vaccine-specific priming. Nearly all vaccine-specific clones in convalescent patients (304 of 307) were mono-reactive for SARS-CoV-2 spike rather than cross-reactive with common cold coronaviruses. Relatively few convalescent patients were included in the study, and early timepoints after natural infection were not analyzed.

According to the study, the label for this sample's treatment or condition signals: roughly 11-day PBMC culture with coronavirus spike peptide pools or control peptides (ViraFEST assay). CD4+ T cells from unexposed donors were collected before the COVID-19 pandemic (2011-2018). The study used the ViraFEST assay, which expanded antigen-specific T cells with peptide pools and then identified expanded clonotypes by TCR sequencing. PBMCs were cultured at a few million per well in IMDM supplemented with around 5.5% human AB serum and about 9.6 IU/ml IL-2, with approximately 10 ug/ml peptide pools added. On days 3 and 7, half of the culture medium was replaced with fresh IL-2-containing medium. After approximately eleven days of culture, CD4+ T cells were isolated by negative selection using the EasySep CD4+ T cell isolation kit. Unexposed donor CD4+ T cells were tested for reactivity to SARS-CoV-2 S and N and four common cold coronavirus spike pools, as cell number allowed. Ficoll-Paque Plus gradient centrifugation was used to isolate PBMCs from whole blood, and the isolated PBMCs were then either used fresh or cryopreserved at -140C. Culture conditions were generally each tested in triplicate wells. Leukapheresis product for the unexposed donors was bought commercially.

The library was made by PCR. At the Johns Hopkins FTIC core, DNA from the cultured CD4+ T cells underwent TCR sequencing with the Oncomine TCR Beta short-read assay. The QIAamp micro DNA kit was used to extract genomic DNA from the cultured CD4+ T cells. The Oncomine TCR Beta libraries from cultured CD4+ T cells were pooled using unique dual indexes and then sequenced on an Illumina iSeq 100. Per the authors' processing: Non-productive sequences were removed, and CDR3s that did not start with C, did not end with F or W, or were shorter than 7 amino acids were discarded. Antigen-specific clonotypes were identified with the MANAFEST web application by comparing peptide-stimulated wells with reference and other culture wells. An FDR below 0.05, an odds ratio above 5, and a productive frequency above 0.1% in at least two of three replicate wells were required for clones to be considered positive. Cross-reactive clonotypes were defined as significantly expanded in both SARS-CoV-2 spike wells and at least one common cold coronavirus spike condition. Similarity between CDR3 sequences was evaluated in R version 3.6.1 using Levenshtein distances (stringdist) and unrooted phylogenetic trees (ape). TCRdb reprocessed the public reads (quality trimming at Q25 with fastp, clone calling with MiXCR) and kept in-frame beta chains. Each record represents a unique CDR3 protein, reported with the most common genes and DNA among its rows. These V and J calls rely on TCRdb rather than the paper's analysis. Counted in this sample were over 6,500 distinct CDR3 sequences; approximately 51% of them appeared once. The ten largest clones capture about 42% of the sample.

Spanning cysteine to phenylalanine, the CDR3 consists of 15 amino acids. Only the CDR3 DNA stays, 45 bases, in frame from base 1. The germline V gene supplies CDR1 MGHRA and CDR2 YSYEKL. The V end loses 1 base and the J end loses 0 bases, and a stretch of 7 bases separates them. With regard to this clonotype: Its antigen is unknown. No much larger clone exists at a distance of one base, and base qualities are not known.

The clonotype comes from a human donor in good health. The V and J genes are TRBV4-1 and TRBJ2-1; no D gene call is confident. The material sequenced was CD4+ T cells from blood, cultured in vitro. The nucleotides are TGCGCCAGCAGCCAAGTCTCCGGCTCCTACAATGAGCAGTTCTTC. Its protein product is CASSQVSGSYNEQFF.